The clone carrying this T cell receptor (beta chain) was observed at least ten times. TCRdb re-derived calls from the 5' RACE reads in MiXCR, one entry per CDR3 protein. The sample shows 90,000 to 120,000 distinct CDR3 sequences, around 10% of them seen only once. This sample stems from a study of early T cells in non-severe SARS-CoV-2 infection. V shed 1 base and J shed 7 bases, with 13 bases lying between them. There are 14 residues in the CDR3. The germline gives CDR1 MGHRA, CDR2 YSYEKL. This sequence was found in an adult who was a healthcare worker with PCR-confirmed SARS-CoV-2 infection or an uninfected control (not recorded which). The source material was whole blood. The chain is built from TRBV4-1 and TRBJ1-2; D not certain. The CDR3 loop is CASSQGRGSVGYTF. The DNA of the CDR3 is TGCGCCAGCAGCCAAGGTCGGGGATCGGTTGGCTACACCTTC.